Given below is one TCR beta chain in context. Each fraction contributed one roughly 500,000-cell aliquot for sequencing. Assay: immunoSEQ multiplex PCR; the TCRdb copy retains only in-frame clones and omits some. The sample has over 8,000 clones, around three fifths seen once; the top ten hold approximately 9.8%. These data are taken from a study of coeliac disease. The clonotype originates from a woman aged 60-75 years with celiac disease. The specimen sequenced was intraepithelial lymphocytes from the gut.

Written as DNA, the CDR3 is TGTGCCAGCAGCCCCCTGAACTCACTTTATGGCTACACCTTC. As protein: CASSPLNSLYGYTF. The J gene is TRBJ1-2, the V gene TRBV7-9, with no clear D. The CDR3 is 14 amino acids. CDR1 is SEHNR, CDR2 FQNEAQ, per germline (reference sequence). Deletions cut 5 bases from V and 5 bases from J, with 15 bases between.